The 28 T cell receptor beta chains below were found in one sample sequenced in a study of cytomegalovirus exposure and HLA in healthy donors. Primers: 60 Vbeta forward and 13 Jbeta reverse. Sequenced by immunoSEQ multiplex PCR; TCRdb stores in-frame clones only, minus some. The data contain 95,000 to 110,000 clones, roughly 73% of them seen just once; the ten biggest clones take up 7.8%. The material sequenced was PBMCs. These receptors were obtained from a man younger than 45 in good health and CMV-seronegative.

The chain recombines TRBV6-5 with TRBJ1-1; TRBD1 matches at 7 bases. The V gene's germline CDR1 is MNHEY and CDR2 SVGAGI. Unmatched junction bases numbered 4, after V lost 5 bases and J lost 4 bases. This CDR3 has 13 amino acids. DNA for the CDR3: TGTGCCAGCAGTCCCCAGGGGGTCACTGAAGCTTTCTTT. This translates into CASSPQGVTEAFF.

V and J are TRBV6-7 and TRBJ2-2; TRBD1 might be the D (5 bases). TRBV6-7 is sorted into the ORF group, with uncertain function. This CDR3 is 15 amino acids long. V was shortened by 1 base and J by 7 bases, with 13 bases between the two germline ends. CDR3 region: CASSYCRDLGGELFF. The DNA for the CDR3 is TGTGCCAGCAGTTACTGCAGGGATTTAGGCGGGGAGCTGTTTTTT.

J is TRBJ1-2 and V is TRBV28; 7 nucleotides align to TRBD1. Germline V gives CDR1 MDHEN, CDR2 SYDVKM. Trimming removed 6 bases from V and 4 bases from J; junction bases left unmatched: 2. CDR3 length: 12 residues. CDR3 in DNA: TGTGCCAGCAGCAGGGGGATCTATGGCTACACCTTC. Protein product: CASSRGIYGYTF.

The chain has TRBV4-1 and TRBJ2-5; possible D gene TRBD2, 6 bases. CDR3 length: 14 amino acids. Between the trimmed V and J ends, which lost 8 bases and 3 bases, there was a span of 16 bases. Germline V CDR1 and CDR2: MGHRA, YSYEKL. This CDR3 is CASSPGGSEETQYF. CDR3 coding DNA: TGCGCCAGCTCCCCTGGGGGGTCCGAAGAGACCCAGTACTTC.

The chain links TRBV7-9 to TRBJ2-7; TRBD1 matches at 8 bases. Per germline, CDR1 SEHNR and CDR2 FQNEAQ (reference sequence). The junction had 8 bases not matched to a gene; V was cut back by 5 bases and J by 2 bases. CDR3 size: 15 residues. This CDR3 is CASSGGQGLTYEQYF. The DNA for the CDR3 is TGTGCCAGCAGCGGTGGACAGGGTCTTACCTACGAGCAGTACTTC.

The chain has TRBV30 and TRBJ1-6; TRBD1 matches 10 bases. Unmatched junction bases numbered 0, after V lost 3 bases and J lost 7 bases. The CDR3 has 13 amino acids. The germline gives CDR1 GTSNPN, CDR2 SVGIG (reference sequence). CDR3 residues: CAWRGQGNSPLHF. The CDR3 DNA reads as TGTGCCTGGAGGGGACAGGGGAATTCACCCCTCCACTTT.

The rearrangement uses TRBV10-3 and TRBJ2-3; TRBD2 matches at 9 bases. J lost 7 bases, V lost 10 bases, and 15 bases had no gene match. Per the germline V gene, CDR1 is ENHRY and CDR2 is SYGVKD. The CDR3 sequence is 15 residues long. This CDR3 reads CATQALAGSGNTQYF. The DNA of the CDR3 is TGTGCCACACAAGCTCTAGCGGGGTCAGGTAATACGCAGTATTTT.

V and J are TRBV12-5 and TRBJ2-3; possible D gene TRBD2, 5 bases. Germline assignment: CDR1 LGHNT and CDR2 FRNRAP. This CDR3 is built from 15 residues. The CDR3 sequence: CATMAPRGGTDTQYF. CDR3 DNA sequence: TGTGCGACTATGGCCCCCCGAGGAGGCACAGATACGCAGTATTTT.

The chain links TRBV7-9 to TRBJ2-7; 8 bases fit TRBD2. From germline, CDR1 is SEHNR and CDR2 FQNEAQ (reference sequence). With 8 bases clipped from V and 9 bases from J, the junction kept 9 bases outside the gene matches. The CDR3 covers 12 residues. CDR3 sequence: CASDRGRGGQYF. CDR3 DNA sequence: TGTGCCAGCGATAGGGGCCGGGGGGGGCAGTACTTC.

This rearrangement joins TRBV5-5 to TRBJ1-1; D ambiguous. The CDR3 length is 14 residues. V lost 0 bases to trimming and J lost 0 bases, with 6 bases between them. Germline V CDR1 and CDR2: SGHKS, YYEKEE (reference sequence). CDR3 sequence: CASSLGRVNTEAFF. DNA of the CDR3: TGTGCCAGCAGCTTGGGACGGGTGAACACTGAAGCTTTCTTT.

This clone was recorded once. CDR3 bases: TGTGCCAGCAGCTTGCTTCAGGGGGCCCAAGAGACCCAGTACTTC. This translates into CASSLLQGAQETQYF. The chain joins TRBV5-6 to TRBJ2-5, with 8 bases fitting TRBD1. The CDR3 loop spans 15 amino acids. Germline V gives CDR1 SGHDT, CDR2 YYEEEE. V dropped 1 base and J dropped 1; count of bases not matched to a gene: 3.

The chain joins TRBV19 to TRBJ2-1, with 11 bases fitting TRBD2. Germline V CDR1 and CDR2: LNHDA, SQIVND (reference sequence). The CDR3 covers 17 residues. J was trimmed by 3 bases and V by 6 bases; bases with no gene match: 10. Written as DNA, the CDR3 is TGTGCCAGTAGGCCACGTCGACTAGCGGGAAACTACAATGAGCAGTTCTTC. Encoded protein: CASRPRRLAGNYNEQFF.

This clone was seen only once. The gene calls are TRBV7-3 and TRBJ2-3, with 7 bases that match TRBD1. The germline gives CDR1 SGHTA, CDR2 FQGTGA. The CDR3 loop spans 15 amino acids. Trimming took 5 bases from V and 1 from J; bases not matched to a gene: 6. The CDR3 loop is CASSPQGMGTDTQYF. In DNA, the CDR3 is TGTGCCAGCAGCCCACAGGGGATGGGCACAGATACGCAGTATTTT.

The rearrangement links TRBV7-9 to TRBJ1-2, with 8 nucleotides matching TRBD1. J lost 9 bases, V lost 5 bases, and 8 bases had no gene match. This CDR3 is 13 amino acids long. CDR1 and CDR2 (germline): SEHNR, FQNEAQ (reference sequence). The CDR3 is CASSHGQGSRYTF. For the CDR3, the DNA is TGTGCCAGCAGCCACGGACAGGGTTCTCGCTACACCTTC.

CDR3 DNA: TGTGCCAGCAGCTTAGGTATTCGGGAACCCCTCCACTTT. As protein: CASSLGIREPLHF. V and J are TRBV11-2 and TRBJ1-6; D is uncertain. CDR3 size: 13 residues. V shed 1 base and J shed 12 bases, with 10 bases lying between them. Per germline, CDR1 SGHAT and CDR2 FQNNGV.

The chain employs TRBV28 and TRBJ1-5, with D tentatively TRBD1 (6 bases). CDR1 and CDR2 (germline): MDHEN, SYDVKM. This CDR3 region has 16 residues. Trimming took off 2 bases at V and 1 base at J, with 12 bases between the two ends. The CDR3 region is CASSLGGARSNQPQHF. The CDR3 nucleotides read TGTGCCAGCAGTTTAGGGGGGGCGCGAAGCAATCAGCCCCAGCATTTT.

This clone has only one observation. V usage is TRBV15 and J usage is TRBJ2-7, with D possibly matching TRBD1 (6 bases). The length of the CDR3 is 14 residues. With 0 bases removed from V and 2 bases from J, the gap between germline ends came to 8 bases. Germline lookup yields CDR1 LNHNV and CDR2 YYDKDF (reference sequence). The CDR3 bases are TGTGCCACCAGCAGAGAGACAGGACCCTACGAGCAGTACTTC. This codes for CATSRETGPYEQYF.

The V and J genes are TRBV7-9 and TRBJ2-7, with D possibly TRBD1 on 6 matching bases. Between the trimmed V and J ends, which lost 1 base and 4 bases, there was a span of 14 bases. The CDR3 has 15 amino acids. The germline CDR1 and CDR2 sequences are SEHNR and FQNEAQ (reference sequence). DNA for the CDR3: TGTGCCAGCAGCTTAGTTCCGGACAGAAATTACGAGCAGTACTTC. Translated: CASSLVPDRNYEQYF.

This clone was observed a handful of times. The chain carries TRBV6-5 and TRBJ1-5; TRBD1 might be the D (5 bases). In germline, CDR1 is MNHEY, CDR2 SVGAGI. Trimming took 7 bases from V and 6 from J, leaving 13 bases between them. CDR3 length equals 13 residues. DNA for the CDR3: TGTGCCAGCAAGGGCAGGGAGGCTCAGCCCCAGCATTTT. Protein sequence: CASKGREAQPQHF.

The rearrangement uses TRBV4-2 and TRBJ2-5, with 10 bases identical to TRBD2. Trimming removed 1 base from V and 2 bases from J; junction bases left unmatched: 4. Germline V CDR1 and CDR2: LGHNA, YNFKEQ. The CDR3 extends over 16 amino acids. In DNA form, the CDR3 reads TGTGCCAGCAGCCAAGCTCCTAGCGGGGGTCAAGAGACCCAGTACTTC. This codes for CASSQAPSGGQETQYF.

The CDR3 protein is CSGGTGSYEQYF. The CDR3 DNA follows: TGCAGCGGAGGGACTGGTTCCTACGAGCAGTACTTC. The chain combines TRBV29-1 with TRBJ2-7, with D perhaps TRBD2 (6 bases). The CDR3 contains 12 residues. From germline, CDR1 is SQVTM and CDR2 ANQGSEA. V was clipped by 7 bases and J by 1 base, with 11 bases between them.

This clone turned up a few times. The chain has TRBV9 and TRBJ2-1; 9 bases match TRBD2. In germline, CDR1 is SGDLS, CDR2 YYNGEE. V lost 0 bases to trimming and J lost 7 bases; unmatched junction nucleotides: 5. The CDR3 consists of 15 residues. The CDR3 region is CASSVAPSGNNEQFF. The CDR3 bases are TGTGCCAGCAGCGTAGCCCCTAGCGGGAATAATGAGCAGTTCTTC.

In its sample, this clone was seen a few times. The V gene is TRBV10-3, the J gene TRBJ2-7, with 8 nucleotides matching TRBD2. The CDR3 extends over 13 amino acids. Germline CDR1 ENHRY, CDR2 SYGVKD. With V trimmed by 4 bases and J by 9 bases, 8 bases remained unmatched. This chain's CDR3 is CAISAYNAGGQYF. The CDR3 DNA reads TGTGCCATCAGTGCTTACAATGCGGGAGGGCAGTACTTC.

V usage is TRBV2 and J usage is TRBJ2-3; D is uncertain. Germline CDR1 is SNHLY and CDR2 is FYNNEI. The length of the CDR3 is 15 residues. V was clipped by 8 bases and J by 0 bases, with 15 bases between them. This CDR3 is CASSLLSSSTDTQYF. The CDR3 nucleotides are TGTGCCAGCTCGCTCCTATCTTCTAGCACAGATACGCAGTATTTT. Using reference TRBV2 and TRBJ2-3 for the parts outside the CDR3, the full variable domain is EPEVTQTPSHQVTQMGQEVILRCVPISNHLYFYWYRQILGQKVEFLVSFYNNEISEKSEIFDDQFSVERPDGSNFTLKIRSTKLEDSAMYFCASSLLSSSTDTQYFGPGTRLTVL.

This sequence joins TRBV28 and TRBJ2-7; D perhaps matches TRBD1 (5 bases). CDR3 length equals 13 residues. Germline values: CDR1 MDHEN, CDR2 SYDVKM. Trimming took 4 bases from V and 2 from J, leaving 9 bases between them. This chain's CDR3 is CASSSGIAYEQYF. The CDR3 DNA reads as TGTGCCAGCAGTTCAGGGATCGCCTACGAGCAGTACTTC. The full variable domain, rest sourced from reference TRBV28 and TRBJ2-7, is DVKVTQSSRYLVKRTGEKVFLECVQDMDHENMFWYRQDPGLGLRLIYFSYDVKMKEKGDIPEGYSVSREKKERFSLILESASTNQTSMYLCASSSGIAYEQYFGPGTRLTVT.

The CDR3 reads CASSYGGGAPNEKLFF. CDR3 DNA: TGCGCCAGCAGCTATGGGGGAGGGGCACCTAATGAAAAACTGTTTTTT. This chain uses TRBV4-1 with TRBJ1-4; D is perhaps TRBD1 (5 bases). The CDR3 extends over 16 amino acids. V lost 5 bases, J lost 3 bases, and 16 bases lay in between. Looked up from germline, CDR1 is MGHRA and CDR2 is YSYEKL.

This clone has only a few counts. The V call is TRBV7-9, the J call TRBJ2-6, with TRBD1 matching 10 bases. Trimming removed 4 bases from V and 2 bases from J; junction bases left unmatched: 5. This CDR3 spans 17 amino acids. Germline values: CDR1 SEHNR, CDR2 FQNEAQ (reference sequence). The CDR3 DNA reads TGTGCCAGCAGCTCTACGGGACAGGGGCCTGGGGCCAACGTCCTGACTTTC. Amino acids: CASSSTGQGPGANVLTF.

The chain has TRBV5-1 and TRBJ2-7; D remains ambiguous. The V gene's germline CDR1 is SGHRS and CDR2 YFSETQ. Deletions cut 3 bases from V and 0 bases from J, with 10 bases between. The CDR3 spans 14 residues. The CDR3 nucleotides read TGCGCCAGCAGCTCGATAGTAAACTCCTACGAGCAGTACTTC. This gives the protein CASSSIVNSYEQYF.